A single T cell receptor beta chain is shown here with its context. What it binds is unknown. Each TCR beta library was made by quantitative 5'-RACE that incorporated molecular barcodes. TCRdb re-called the 5' RACE reads with MiXCR, one entry per CDR3 protein. The table includes around 770,000 distinct CDR3 sequences, around 11% detected once. There are 15 residues in the CDR3. The germline CDR1 and CDR2 sequences are MNHEY and SVGEGT. The trim removed 8 bases at V and 1 base at J, leaving 7 bases unmatched. This entry is derived from a study of CD8 T cells in ankylosing spondylitis. Study findings and constraints: Disease-linked clones displayed a CD8+ phenotype and appeared relatively rarely in peripheral blood. Before this, some motif variants had been reported in reactive arthritis synovial fluid and blood. Disease-linked clones were reportedly significantly enriched in matched ankylosing spondylitis synovial fluid. For ankylosing spondylitis blood, a TCR beta motif of seven to nine highly homologous variants appeared characteristic.

The clonotype comes from a male donor with ankylosing spondylitis. The chain is built from TRBV6-2 or TRBV6-3 and TRBJ2-2; the match to TRBD2 covers 7 bases. The source material was blood, either unsorted or a sorted T cell fraction (not recorded which). CDR3 sequence reads: CASLRAGRNTGELFF. Written as DNA, the CDR3 is TGTGCCAGCCTGCGAGCGGGAAGGAACACCGGGGAGCTGTTTTTT.